The TCR beta chain under discussion was sequenced for a study of shared clonotypes between healthy human individuals. Study-level results: The study's rarefaction showed incomplete sorted-subset sequencing despite large depth. Naive CD4 clonotype sharing across a handful of donors was approximately 5%.

The sample holds one count of this clone. The antigen is not known. The V and J ends lost 4 bases and 3 bases, in that order; junction bases with no gene match: 6. Germline values: CDR1 SGHRS, CDR2 YFSETQ. The CDR3 contains 17 residues. Naive CD8 cells were CD45RO-negative, positively selected for CCR7, excluding terminally differentiated effector memory CD45RA+ cells. All donors were healthy HIV-negative adults lacking recent acute infections or vaccinations. An even split of each subset's genomic DNA across several immunoSEQ plates was performed. The repertoire was sequenced with immunoSEQ multiplex PCR; TCRdb's copy has only in-frame clones and lacks some. The repertoire consists of around 2,100,000 clones, with about 94% occurring once and the leading ten covering under 1.5%.

The TCR was taken from a man younger than 35 in good health. Sequencing used naive CD8+ T cells sorted from blood. The rearrangement joins TRBV5-1 to TRBJ2-1; 14 positions agree with TRBD2. Written as DNA, the CDR3 is TGCGCCAGCAGCCCGGGACTAGCGGGGGCAAACTACAATGAGCAGTTCTTC. Protein product: CASSPGLAGANYNEQFF.